The rows below give T cell receptor beta chains drawn from one sample of a study of T cells in Graves' hyperthyroidism and ophthalmopathy. TCRdb processed the multiplex PCR reads anew with MiXCR; each CDR3 protein has one entry. Here the sample spans 600,000 to 700,000 distinct CDR3 sequences, roughly 14% being singletons. The sample was blood. All receptors derive from a woman aged 40 to 55 with Graves' ophthalmopathy. Each CDR3 is given with its conserved first and last residue. Each record gives: CDR3 DNA, CDR3 protein, clone size, D gene, V gene, CDR3 length, J gene. D genes are given only for firm matches. Clone size is shown for a subset of rows, as once, few, many or a class of expanded clone.

DNA: TGTGCCATCAGTGGGACAACTGGAAACACCATATATTTT
CDR3: CAISGTTGNTIYF
size: many
D: NA
V: TRBV10-3
length: 13
J: TRBJ1-3

DNA: TGTGCCATCAGGAGAGAGGCCGGGGAGCTGTTTTTT
CDR3: CAIRREAGELFF
size: many
D: NA
V: TRBV10-3
length: 12
J: TRBJ2-2

DNA: TGTGCCAGCAGCCCCCGGGACGGATATTCCTACGAGCAGTACTTC
CDR3: CASSPRDGYSYEQYF
size: NA
D: NA
V: TRBV11-2
length: 15
J: TRBJ2-7

DNA: TGTGCCAGCAGCTTAGTTTTGAGCGATGAGCAGTTCTTC
CDR3: CASSLVLSDEQFF
size: many
D: NA
V: TRBV11-2
length: 13
J: TRBJ2-1

DNA: TGTGCTAGTGGCCACCTTGGACTAGCGGGAAGAGGCACCGGGGAGCTGTTTTTT
CDR3: CASGHLGLAGRGTGELFF
size: NA
D: TRBD2
V: TRBV12-5
length: 18
J: TRBJ2-2

DNA: TGCGCCAGCAGCTTGGAACTAGCGGGGATCACAGATACGCAGTATTTT
CDR3: CASSLELAGITDTQYF
size: NA
D: TRBD2
V: TRBV5-1
length: 16
J: TRBJ2-3

DNA: TGTGCCAGCAGAAGCGGACAGGGCGGGGAAGGCTACACCTTC
CDR3: CASRSGQGGEGYTF
size: NA
D: TRBD1
V: TRBV6-1
length: 14
J: TRBJ1-2

DNA: TGTGCCAGCAGTTTTCAGGGTTTAGGGGAGCAGTACTTC
CDR3: CASSFQGLGEQYF
size: many
D: NA
V: TRBV12-3/TRBV12-4
length: 13
J: TRBJ2-7

DNA: TGTGCCACCAGTGATCCGGACCGTGCGAGGGAGACCCAGTACTTC
CDR3: CATSDPDRARETQYF
size: many
D: NA
V: TRBV24-1
length: 15
J: TRBJ2-5

DNA: TGCAGTGCTCCGGACAGGAGCACAGATACGCAGTATTTT
CDR3: CSAPDRSTDTQYF
size: many
D: TRBD1
V: TRBV20-1
length: 13
J: TRBJ2-3

DNA: TGTGCCAGCGCGGCGGGCCGGTGGACTGAAGCTTTCTTT
CDR3: CASAAGRWTEAFF
size: many
D: NA
V: TRBV6-2/TRBV6-3
length: 13
J: TRBJ1-1

DNA: TGTGCCAGCAGCCCACCTTTGAGACAGAAGATCGAGCAGTACTTC
CDR3: CASSPPLRQKIEQYF
size: many
D: NA
V: TRBV5-5
length: 15
J: TRBJ2-7

DNA: TGTGCCAGCAGTTCCCTCGCAGGTACCTACGAGCAGTACTTC
CDR3: CASSSLAGTYEQYF
size: many
D: NA
V: TRBV28
length: 14
J: TRBJ2-7

DNA: TGCAGTGCTAGAGTCCTCCGCGGACAGGGGGGATACGAGCAGTACTTC
CDR3: CSARVLRGQGGYEQYF
size: many
D: TRBD1
V: TRBV20-1
length: 16
J: TRBJ2-7

DNA: TGTGCCACCAGTGAAGGAGGCGCGCGGGCTGAAGCTTTCTTT
CDR3: CATSEGGARAEAFF
size: many
D: NA
V: TRBV24-1
length: 14
J: TRBJ1-1

DNA: TGTGCCAGCAGAAACGCTCGGGACAGCCTCTCCTACGAGCAGTACTTC
CDR3: CASRNARDSLSYEQYF
size: many
D: TRBD1
V: TRBV6-1
length: 16
J: TRBJ2-7

DNA: TGTGCCAGCAGACCTGACAGGGGCACTGAAGCTTTCTTT
CDR3: CASRPDRGTEAFF
size: many
D: TRBD1
V: TRBV12-3/TRBV12-4
length: 13
J: TRBJ1-1

DNA: TGCGTCACCCGACAGGGGGCGGATACTGAAGCTTTCTTT
CDR3: CVTRQGADTEAFF
size: NA
D: TRBD1
V: TRBV5-1
length: 13
J: TRBJ1-1

DNA: TGCGCCAGCAGCCAAGATCAGTCTAGCGGGCCCCCCTACGAGCAGTACTTC
CDR3: CASSQDQSSGPPYEQYF
size: many
D: TRBD2
V: TRBV4-1
length: 17
J: TRBJ2-7

DNA: TGCAGTGCTGCGACAGGGGTTCTGCAGCCCCAGCATTTT
CDR3: CSAATGVLQPQHF
size: NA
D: TRBD1
V: TRBV20-1
length: 13
J: TRBJ1-5

DNA: TGTGCCCGGAATCGGGGTGTTGACACCGGGGAGCTGTTTTTT
CDR3: CARNRGVDTGELFF
size: many
D: NA
V: TRBV30
length: 14
J: TRBJ2-2

DNA: TGTGCCACCAGTGATCCCGATTGGGGACTAGCGGGAGGCCGCGATACGCAGTATTTT
CDR3: CATSDPDWGLAGGRDTQYF
size: many
D: TRBD2
V: TRBV24-1
length: 19
J: TRBJ2-3

DNA: TGCGCCAGCAGCTTGGTTGAGGGCGGCCTACCCTACGAGCAGTACTTC
CDR3: CASSLVEGGLPYEQYF
size: many
D: NA
V: TRBV5-1
length: 16
J: TRBJ2-7

DNA: TGTGCCAGCAGTCGCTCGGCAGGACCCACTGAAGCTTTCTTT
CDR3: CASSRSAGPTEAFF
size: few
D: NA
V: TRBV28
length: 14
J: TRBJ1-1

DNA: TGTGCCAGTAGCCTGGCTAACTATGGCTACACCTTC
CDR3: CASSLANYGYTF
size: many
D: NA
V: TRBV19
length: 12
J: TRBJ1-2

DNA: TGTGCCACCACGGTAGCTAACTATGGCTACACCTTC
CDR3: CATTVANYGYTF
size: NA
D: NA
V: TRBV12-3/TRBV12-4
length: 12
J: TRBJ1-2

DNA: TGTGCCAGCAGTTTAGAACAGGGAGTGTGGGGCTACACCTTC
CDR3: CASSLEQGVWGYTF
size: many
D: NA
V: TRBV28
length: 14
J: TRBJ1-2

DNA: TGTGCCAGTAGTATTACTTTCTCAGGCAAAAACATTCAGTACTTC
CDR3: CASSITFSGKNIQYF
size: many
D: NA
V: TRBV19
length: 15
J: TRBJ2-4